A single T cell receptor (beta chain) is shown here with its context. Antigen specificity is unknown. CDR1 and CDR2 from the germline V gene are DFQATT and SNEGSKA (reference sequence). The CDR3 consists of 12 residues. V shed 4 bases and J shed 5 bases, with 11 bases lying between them. These data come from a study of response to subunit inactivated influenza vaccine. Study outcomes and limitations: The authors suggested that every seasonal influenza vaccination recruits few new T cells.

TCRdb recomputed calls from the RT-PCR reads with MiXCR, one row per CDR3 protein. The repertoire holds hundreds of thousands of distinct CDR3 sequences, with roughly 11% as singletons. J is TRBJ1-1 and V is TRBV20-1; a weak D match, TRBD1 (5 bases). The sample in question was PBMCs from blood, obtained more than 35 days after vaccination. This TCR came from a man in his fifties or sixties who received an inactivated influenza vaccine. The CDR3 sequence: CSANRRNTEAFF. The CDR3 nucleotides read TGCAGTGCTAACAGGAGGAATACTGAAGCTTTCTTT.